A single sample gave rise to the 6 T cell receptor beta chains below, sequenced in a study of Ad26.COV2.S vaccination and SARS-CoV-2 variants. Assay: immunoSEQ multiplex PCR; the TCRdb copy retains only in-frame clones and omits some. The sample has some 640,000 clones, 89% seen once. As for treatment: 19 received Ad26.COV2.S at low or high dose, single or two shots; roughly 5 received placebo; per-sample allocation not given. Sample collection was performed on day 63 after the first vaccine or placebo injection. The sample here was peripheral blood, taken in a trial of Ad26.COV2.S vaccine versus placebo. The receptors derive from a person aged 18-65 years who received the Ad26.COV2.S COVID-19 vaccine or a placebo.

The CDR3 coding sequence is TGTGCCAGCAGTCGGACTACCGAAGAGACCCAGTACTTC. It codes for CASSRTTEETQYF. The rearrangement links TRBV6-2 or TRBV6-3 to TRBJ2-5; perhaps TRBD2 as D (6 bases). This CDR3 spans 13 amino acids. CDR1 and CDR2 (germline): MNHEY, SVGEGT. V lost 5 bases and J 3 bases, leaving 10 bases between the germline ends.

CDR3 residues: CASSQEIGRGRGGYTF. CDR3 DNA sequence: TGTGCCAGCAGCCAAGAAATCGGCAGGGGGCGGGGTGGCTACACCTTC. This chain joins TRBV14 and TRBJ1-2, with TRBD1 matching over 8 bases. CDR3 length: 16 residues. CDR1 and CDR2 (germline): SGHDN, FVKESK. V gave up 0 bases and J gave up 7 bases; unmatched junction bases: 10.

V is TRBV9 and J is TRBJ2-1; D gene unclear. This CDR3 region has 15 residues. The V end lost 2 bases, the J end lost 9 bases, and 18 bases lay between the germline ends. Germline CDR1 reads SGDLS; CDR2 reads YYNGEE. CDR3: CASSVGRKITPEQFF. CDR3 DNA sequence: TGTGCCAGCAGCGTCGGCCGGAAAATAACGCCTGAGCAGTTCTTC. The full variable domain, completed using reference TRBV9 and TRBJ2-1, is DSGVTQTPKHLITATGQRVTLRCSPRSGDLSVYWYQQSLDQGLQFLIQYYNGEERAKGNILERFSAQQFPDLHSELNLSSLELGDSALYFCASSVGRKITPEQFFGPGTRLTVL.

The CDR3 DNA is TGTGCCAGCAGCCCCATCATGAACACTGAAGCTTTCTTT. Protein sequence: CASSPIMNTEAFF. The rearrangement uses TRBV14 and TRBJ1-1; D remains ambiguous. Per the germline V gene, CDR1 is SGHDN and CDR2 is FVKESK. This CDR3 contains 13 residues. V lost 4 bases to trimming and J lost 0 bases, with 6 bases between them.

This sequence joins TRBV27 and TRBJ1-1, with no clear D. Germline CDR1 is MNHEY and CDR2 is SMNVEV (reference sequence). The CDR3 totals 13 residues. Trimming removed 2 bases at V and 5 bases at J, with 9 bases between. This CDR3 is CASSLGVVTEAFF. The CDR3 nucleotides are TGTGCCAGCAGTTTAGGGGTGGTGACTGAAGCTTTCTTT.

The rearrangement uses TRBV6-5 and TRBJ1-2; the D is unclear. Trimming removed 5 bases at V and 3 bases at J, with 16 bases between. The CDR3 sequence is 15 residues long. CDR1 is MNHEY and CDR2 is SVGAGI in the germline V gene. The CDR3 reads CASSPGLLGDYGYTF. The DNA for the CDR3 is TGTGCCAGCAGTCCCGGACTCCTAGGTGACTATGGCTACACCTTC.